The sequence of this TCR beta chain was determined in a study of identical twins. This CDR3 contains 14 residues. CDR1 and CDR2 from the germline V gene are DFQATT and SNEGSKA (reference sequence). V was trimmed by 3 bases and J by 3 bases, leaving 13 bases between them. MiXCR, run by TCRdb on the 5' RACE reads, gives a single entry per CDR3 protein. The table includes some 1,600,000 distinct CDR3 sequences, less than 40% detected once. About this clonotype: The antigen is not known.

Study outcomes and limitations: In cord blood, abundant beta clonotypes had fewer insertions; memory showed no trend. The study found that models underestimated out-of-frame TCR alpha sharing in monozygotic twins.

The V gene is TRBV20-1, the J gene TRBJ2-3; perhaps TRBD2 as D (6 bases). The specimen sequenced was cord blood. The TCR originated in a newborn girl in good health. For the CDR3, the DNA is TGCAGTGCTAGTTGGGTTCGGGGGACAGATACGCAGTATTTT. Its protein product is CSASWVRGTDTQYF.